These 31 T cell receptor beta chains share one sample of origin, sequenced in a study of T cell responses to AZD1222 COVID-19 vaccine. Libraries were prepared by immunoSEQ multiplex PCR; TCRdb keeps only in-frame clonotypes and omits some of them. The table has approximately 90,000 clones, roughly nine tenths seen once. The specimen comprised peripheral blood, sampled on day 0 of AZD1222 vaccination. These receptors all stem from an adult in good health.

The rearrangement joins TRBV11-1 to TRBJ2-3, with 10 bases matching TRBD2. Germline V gene lookup returns CDR1 SGHAT and CDR2 FQDESV (reference sequence). This CDR3 region has 16 residues. With V trimmed by 3 bases and J by 5 bases, 8 bases remained unmatched. CDR3 nucleotide sequence: TGTGCCAGCAGCTTGAGCCTAGCGGGAGCGGAAGATACGCAGTATTTT. Translated: CASSLSLAGAEDTQYF.

The rearrangement joins TRBV15 to TRBJ1-2; 9 bases are shared with TRBD1. V shed 1 base, J shed 7 bases, and the junction held 4 bases outside the gene matches. The germline V gene encodes CDR1 LNHNV and CDR2 YYDKDF (reference sequence). The CDR3 loop spans 14 amino acids. For the CDR3, the DNA is TGTGCCACCAGCAGAGCCTTGGGACAGGGTGGCTACACCTTC. Encoded protein: CATSRALGQGGYTF.

CDR3 in amino acids: CASRTQGQGMETQYF. The CDR3 nucleotides are TGTGCCAGTAGAACCCAGGGACAGGGTATGGAGACCCAGTACTTC. The rearrangement joins TRBV19 to TRBJ2-5; 9 bases line up with TRBD1. Germline trimming cut 6 bases from V and 5 bases from J; bases unmatched to any gene: 10. CDR1 is LNHDA and CDR2 is SQIVND in the germline V gene (reference sequence). This CDR3 has 15 amino acids.

The gene calls are TRBV9 and TRBJ2-7; D is uncertain. Germline assignment: CDR1 SGDLS and CDR2 YYNGEE. V was pared by 4 bases and J by 0 bases, with 5 bases between. This CDR3 region has 12 residues. CDR3 loop: CASSRSSYEQYF. CDR3 bases: TGTGCCAGCAGCAGGAGCTCCTACGAGCAGTACTTC.

The rearrangement links TRBV7-3 to TRBJ1-1; 8 bases map to TRBD1. CDR3 length: 15 residues. Germline CDR1 SGHTA, CDR2 FQGTGA. V dropped 2 bases and J dropped 4; count of bases not matched to a gene: 6. CDR3 region: CASSLATGGLTEAFF. For the CDR3, the DNA is TGTGCCAGCAGCTTAGCCACAGGGGGTCTCACTGAAGCTTTCTTT.

The rearrangement links TRBV9 to TRBJ2-2; TRBD1 is a possible D gene (7 bases). In germline, CDR1 is SGDLS, CDR2 YYNGEE. V was clipped by 2 bases and J by 1 base, with 15 bases between them. The CDR3 has 17 amino acids. The CDR3 DNA is TGTGCCAGCAGCGTGACAGGGACTTGGATGAACACCGGGGAGCTGTTTTTT. It codes for CASSVTGTWMNTGELFF.

The chain joins TRBV12-3 or TRBV12-4 to TRBJ2-7, with 12 bases identical to TRBD2. V lost 5 bases and J lost 7; bases outside the gene matches: 3. The CDR3 runs 13 residues. The CDR3 DNA follows: TGTGCCAGCAGTGGGCTAGCGGGAGGGGAGCAGTACTTC. This gives the protein CASSGLAGGEQYF.

The chain couples TRBV27 to TRBJ2-2, with unresolved D. The CDR3 length is 14 residues. Germline V gene sequence: CDR1 MNHEY, CDR2 SMNVEV (reference sequence). V was trimmed by 5 bases and J by 0 bases, leaving 7 bases between them. The CDR3 sequence is CASSPLPNTGELFF. The CDR3 coding sequence is TGTGCCAGCAGTCCCCTCCCGAACACCGGGGAGCTGTTTTTT.

The chain couples TRBV5-5 to TRBJ1-4; D gene unclear. This CDR3 is 13 amino acids long. Germline V lookup: CDR1 SGHKS, CDR2 YYEKEE (reference sequence). V was trimmed by 3 bases and J by 3 bases, leaving 6 bases between them. CDR3 in amino acids: CASSWAANEKLFF. The DNA for the CDR3 is TGTGCCAGCAGCTGGGCGGCTAATGAAAAACTGTTTTTT.

V usage is TRBV5-4 and J usage is TRBJ2-5; D possibly corresponds to TRBD2 (5 bases). Between the trimmed V and J ends, which lost 2 bases and 4 bases, there was a span of 6 bases. The CDR3 loop spans 12 amino acids. The germline gives CDR1 SGHNT, CDR2 YYREEE (reference sequence). The CDR3 sequence is CASSLSGETQYF. The CDR3 DNA reads TGTGCCAGCAGCTTAAGCGGAGAGACCCAGTACTTC.

The chain recombines TRBV18 with TRBJ1-5, with 8 bases fitting TRBD1. The CDR3 consists of 16 residues. From germline, CDR1 is KGHSH and CDR2 LQKENI. The junction had 10 bases not matched to a gene; V was cut back by 3 bases and J by 6 bases. Written as DNA, the CDR3 is TGTGCCAGCTCACCGGGACAGGCGGGGCCTGGTCAGCCCCAGCATTTT. Translation: CASSPGQAGPGQPQHF.

The chain couples TRBV6-5 to TRBJ2-7; TRBD2 matches at 12 bases. The CDR3 contains 15 residues. Germline values: CDR1 MNHEY, CDR2 SVGAGI. The J segment lost 6 bases and the V segment lost 2 bases, leaving 5 bases of the junction unmatched. CDR3 DNA: TGTGCCAGCAGTTACCCGGGACTAGCGGGCGGCGAGCAGTACTTC. Translated, it gives CASSYPGLAGGEQYF.

The chain is built from TRBV12-3 or TRBV12-4 and TRBJ2-1, with D unclear. This CDR3 region has 10 residues. The V end lost 7 bases, the J end lost 9 bases, and 7 bases lay between the germline ends. CDR3 region: CASTRSEQFF. CDR3 bases: TGTGCCAGCACCCGAAGTGAGCAGTTCTTC.

The chain has TRBV18 and TRBJ2-5; maybe TRBD2 (6 bases). Germline CDR1 reads KGHSH; CDR2 reads LQKENI. V was pared by 2 bases and J by 2 bases, with 15 bases between. The CDR3 is 16 amino acids. The CDR3 protein is CASSPALATLQETQYF. The CDR3 nucleotides read TGTGCCAGCTCACCAGCTCTAGCGACCTTACAAGAGACCCAGTACTTC. The whole variable domain, remainder taken from reference TRBV18 and TRBJ2-5, is NAGVMQNPRHLVRRRGQEARLRCSPMKGHSHVYWYRQLPEEGLKFMVYLQKENIIDESGMPKERFSAEFPKEGPSILRIQQVVRGDSAAYFCASSPALATLQETQYFGPGTRLLVL.

V is TRBV6-5 and J is TRBJ2-7; D remains unclear. CDR3 length equals 15 residues. Trimming took off 6 bases at V and 0 bases at J, with 15 bases between the two ends. Germline V gene lookup returns CDR1 MNHEY and CDR2 SVGAGI. The CDR3 loop is CASRSLRSNSYEQYF. CDR3 DNA sequence: TGTGCCAGCAGGTCCCTACGGAGTAACTCCTACGAGCAGTACTTC.

This clone was picked up one time. This chain joins TRBV11-2 and TRBJ1-5; D may be TRBD1 (6 bases). With 5 bases removed from V and 4 bases from J, the gap between germline ends came to 12 bases. The CDR3 covers 14 residues. The V gene's germline CDR1 is SGHAT and CDR2 FQNNGV. CDR3 sequence: CASSMGQTNQPQHF. The DNA for the CDR3 is TGTGCCAGCAGCATGGGACAAACAAATCAGCCCCAGCATTTT.

This chain connects TRBV7-3 to TRBJ2-1; TRBD1 matches at 9 bases. The CDR3 runs to 17 residues. The junction had 11 bases not matched to a gene; V was cut back by 1 base and J by 7 bases. The germline V gene encodes CDR1 SGHTA and CDR2 FQGTGA. CDR3 sequence: CASSLRVSGTGSNEQFF. In nucleotides, the CDR3 is TGTGCCAGCAGCTTAAGGGTCTCCGGGACAGGGAGTAATGAGCAGTTCTTC. Drawing the rest from reference TRBV7-3 and TRBJ2-1, the complete variable domain is GAGVSQTPSNKVTEKGKYVELRCDPISGHTALYWYRQSLGQGPEFLIYFQGTGAADDSGLPNDRFFAVRPEGSVSTLKIQRTERGDSAVYLCASSLRVSGTGSNEQFFGPGTRLTVL.

This chain links TRBV19 with TRBJ1-5; D gene ambiguous. Trimming stripped 4 bases from V and 5 bases from J, with 24 bases between. This CDR3 is built from 18 residues. Germline V gene lookup returns CDR1 LNHDA and CDR2 SQIVND (reference sequence). The CDR3 DNA reads TGTGCCAGTAGTAGTATATCCCCGGCCTCCCGCAAGGATCAGCCCCAGCATTTT. Protein: CASSSISPASRKDQPQHF.

This chain connects TRBV5-4 to TRBJ2-5, with TRBD1 matching over 7 bases. The CDR3 sequence is 14 residues long. In germline, CDR1 is SGHNT, CDR2 YYREEE (reference sequence). V gave up 6 bases and J gave up 5 bases; unmatched junction bases: 10. For the CDR3, the DNA is TGTGCCAGCACACACTCGGACAGGCGTGAGACCCAGTACTTC. It translates to CASTHSDRRETQYF.

This CDR3 reads CASGLVPQALSYGYTF. In DNA, the CDR3 is TGTGCTAGTGGTTTGGTACCCCAGGCTTTGAGCTATGGCTACACCTTC. The chain joins TRBV12-5 to TRBJ1-2; D is undetermined. Germline V gene data show CDR1 as LGHNT and CDR2 as FRNRAP. V gave up 0 bases and J gave up 4 bases, with 15 bases separating them. The length of the CDR3 is 16 residues.

The gene calls are TRBV12-5 and TRBJ2-5; 11 bases map to TRBD2. CDR3 length equals 16 residues. The germline gives CDR1 LGHNT, CDR2 FRNRAP. V was pared by 0 bases and J by 4 bases, with 4 bases of the junction left unmatched. The CDR3 sequence: CASGLVLSGRGETQYF. CDR3 nucleotides: TGTGCTAGTGGTTTGGTACTTAGCGGGAGGGGAGAGACCCAGTACTTC.

This chain links TRBV25-1 with TRBJ2-7, with 9 bases aligning to TRBD1. V gave up 8 bases and J gave up 4 bases; unmatched junction bases: 6. From germline, CDR1 is MGHDK and CDR2 SYGVNS. The CDR3 length is 13 residues. The CDR3 here is CASRDREFYEQYF. For the CDR3, the DNA is TGTGCCAGCCGGGACAGGGAATTTTACGAGCAGTACTTC.

The V gene is TRBV28, the J gene TRBJ1-1; unclear D gene. Germline V gene sequence: CDR1 MDHEN, CDR2 SYDVKM. The CDR3 runs 15 residues. V was clipped by 0 bases and J by 4 bases, with 12 bases between them. CDR3 loop: CASSLWGSLSTEAFF. DNA for the CDR3: TGTGCCAGCAGTTTATGGGGCAGTCTGAGCACTGAAGCTTTCTTT.

This chain joins TRBV12-3 or TRBV12-4 and TRBJ1-2, with a possible D match to TRBD1 (5 bases). Trimming took 3 bases from V and 3 from J, leaving 8 bases between them. The CDR3 is 13 amino acids. CDR3 amino acids: CASSLRGDYGYTF. In DNA form, the CDR3 reads TGTGCCAGCAGTTTGAGAGGGGACTATGGCTACACCTTC.

This rearrangement joins TRBV5-5 to TRBJ2-3; 8 bases match TRBD2. After removal of 6 bases from V and 6 bases from J, the junction contained 9 bases not matched to a gene. CDR3 length: 14 residues. Germline CDR1 is SGHKS and CDR2 is YYEKEE (reference sequence). The CDR3 DNA follows: TGTGCCAGCACCGGACCCGGGGGGGCGGATACGCAGTATTTT. Amino acids: CASTGPGGADTQYF.

This rearrangement joins TRBV19 to TRBJ1-1; TRBD1 might be the D (5 bases). Germline lookup yields CDR1 LNHDA and CDR2 SQIVND (reference sequence). The ends were cut back, 3 bases at V and 6 bases at J, with 20 bases in the middle. The CDR3 sequence is 16 residues long. In DNA form, the CDR3 reads TGTGCCAGTAGTATTCGGGACGAGGGAGGAGGGGCTGAAGCTTTCTTT. Amino acid sequence: CASSIRDEGGGAEAFF.

The chain uses TRBV9 and TRBJ1-1; 7 nucleotides match TRBD1. The germline gives CDR1 SGDLS, CDR2 YYNGEE. V lost 3 bases to trimming and J lost 4 bases; unmatched junction nucleotides: 9. The CDR3 runs 15 residues. CDR3 loop: CASSEGQTLSTEAFF. The DNA for the CDR3 is TGTGCCAGCAGCGAGGGACAGACCCTGAGCACTGAAGCTTTCTTT.

V usage is TRBV19 and J usage is TRBJ1-2; perhaps TRBD1 as D (5 bases). The V end was cut by 0 bases, the J end by 4 bases, with 12 bases between. CDR1 LNHDA and CDR2 SQIVND come from the germline V gene (reference sequence). The CDR3 spans 15 residues. The CDR3 coding sequence is TGTGCCAGTAGTATAGATGGGGGACTTACCTATGGCTACACCTTC. Residues: CASSIDGGLTYGYTF.

This chain joins TRBV11-1 and TRBJ2-7; weak D call: TRBD2 (5 bases). V was shortened by 2 bases and J by 6 bases, with 14 bases between the two germline ends. Germline values: CDR1 SGHAT, CDR2 FQDESV (reference sequence). CDR3 length: 14 residues. The CDR3 DNA is TGTGCCAGCAGCTTATGGGCGGGCGACGCCGAGCAGTACTTC. Translated: CASSLWAGDAEQYF.

V and J are TRBV18 and TRBJ1-1, with D tentatively TRBD1 (6 bases). Germline values: CDR1 KGHSH, CDR2 LQKENI. The CDR3 is made up of 15 amino acids. V lost 8 bases and J lost 4, with 20 bases in between. CDR3 region: CASAESEQGSTEAFF. CDR3 DNA: TGTGCCAGCGCAGAGAGTGAACAGGGAAGCACTGAAGCTTTCTTT. The variable domain in full, completed from reference TRBV18 and TRBJ1-1, reads NAGVMQNPRHLVRRRGQEARLRCSPMKGHSHVYWYRQLPEEGLKFMVYLQKENIIDESGMPKERFSAEFPKEGPSILRIQQVVRGDSAAYFCASAESEQGSTEAFFGQGTRLTVV.

The chain joins TRBV18 to TRBJ2-7; maybe TRBD2 (6 bases). The V end was cut by 3 bases, the J end by 5 bases, with 8 bases between. The CDR3 consists of 12 residues. The germline CDR1 and CDR2 sequences are KGHSH and LQKENI. CDR3 residues: CASSPEGHEQYF. Written as DNA, the CDR3 is TGTGCCAGCTCACCGGAGGGCCACGAGCAGTACTTC.